This T cell receptor (beta chain) is drawn from a study of T-cell memory formation after mild COVID-19. V dropped 2 bases and J dropped 3 bases, with 16 bases sitting between them. This CDR3 region has 16 residues. Looked up from germline, CDR1 is SGHRS and CDR2 is YFSETQ. The sample holds a few counts of this clonotype. TCRdb redid the calling of the 5' RACE reads with MiXCR, one entry per CDR3 protein. The sample holds some 120,000 distinct CDR3 sequences, roughly 15% seen once. This TCR was sampled from an adult woman who had mild COVID-19 (a few samples of this study predate the infection). Cell type and time point are not known. The chain has TRBV5-1 and TRBJ2-3; D may be TRBD1 or TRBD2 (5 bases each). Material: PBMCs or a T cell subset sorted from them (not recorded which). CDR3 in DNA: TGCGCCAGCAGCTTACATCTCGAGGGGATAACAGATACGCAGTATTTT. This translates into CASSLHLEGITDTQYF.